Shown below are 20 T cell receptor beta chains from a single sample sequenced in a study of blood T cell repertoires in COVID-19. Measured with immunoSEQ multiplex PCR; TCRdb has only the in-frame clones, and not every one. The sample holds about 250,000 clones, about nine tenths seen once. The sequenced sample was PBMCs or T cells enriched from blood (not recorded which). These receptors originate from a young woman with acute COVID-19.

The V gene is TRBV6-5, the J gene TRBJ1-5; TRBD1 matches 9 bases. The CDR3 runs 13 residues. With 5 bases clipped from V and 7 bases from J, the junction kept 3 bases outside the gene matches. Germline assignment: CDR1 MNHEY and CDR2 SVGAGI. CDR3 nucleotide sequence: TGTGCCAGCAGTACAGGGGGCGGGCAGCCCCAGCATTTT. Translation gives CASSTGGGQPQHF.

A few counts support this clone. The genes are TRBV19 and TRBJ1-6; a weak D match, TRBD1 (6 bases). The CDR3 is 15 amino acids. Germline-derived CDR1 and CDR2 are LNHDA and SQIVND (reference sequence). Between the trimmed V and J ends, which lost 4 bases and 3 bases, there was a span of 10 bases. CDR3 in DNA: TGTGCCAGTAGTACCGGACAGATCTATAATTCACCCCTCCACTTT. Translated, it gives CASSTGQIYNSPLHF.

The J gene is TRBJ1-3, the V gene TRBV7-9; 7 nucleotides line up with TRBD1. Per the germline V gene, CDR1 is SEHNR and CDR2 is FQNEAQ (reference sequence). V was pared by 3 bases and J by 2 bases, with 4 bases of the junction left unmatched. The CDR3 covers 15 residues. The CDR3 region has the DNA TGTGCCAGCAGCTTTACAGGGGCTCCTGGAAACACCATATATTTT. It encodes CASSFTGAPGNTIYF.

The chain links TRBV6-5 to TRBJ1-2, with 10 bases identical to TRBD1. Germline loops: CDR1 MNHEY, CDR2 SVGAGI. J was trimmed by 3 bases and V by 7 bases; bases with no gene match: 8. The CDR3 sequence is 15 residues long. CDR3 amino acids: CASTPDRGLYYGYTF. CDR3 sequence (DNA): TGTGCCAGCACCCCGGACAGGGGGTTGTACTATGGCTACACCTTC.

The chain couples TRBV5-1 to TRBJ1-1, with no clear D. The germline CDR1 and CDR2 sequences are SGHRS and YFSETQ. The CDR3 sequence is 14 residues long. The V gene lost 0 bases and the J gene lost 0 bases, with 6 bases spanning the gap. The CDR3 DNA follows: TGCGCCAGCAGCTTGGGTATCTTGAACACTGAAGCTTTCTTT. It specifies CASSLGILNTEAFF.

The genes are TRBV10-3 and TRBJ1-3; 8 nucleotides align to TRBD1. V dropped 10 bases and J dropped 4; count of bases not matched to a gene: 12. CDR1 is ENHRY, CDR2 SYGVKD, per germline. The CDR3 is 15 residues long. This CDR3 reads CATKQDGQGGNTIYF. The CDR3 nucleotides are TGTGCCACCAAACAAGACGGACAGGGCGGAAACACCATATATTTT.

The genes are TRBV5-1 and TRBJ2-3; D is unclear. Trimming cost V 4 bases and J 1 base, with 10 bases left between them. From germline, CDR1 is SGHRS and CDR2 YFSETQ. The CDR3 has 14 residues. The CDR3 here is CASSASPGTDTQYF. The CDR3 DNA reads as TGCGCCAGCAGCGCATCCCCGGGCACAGATACGCAGTATTTT.

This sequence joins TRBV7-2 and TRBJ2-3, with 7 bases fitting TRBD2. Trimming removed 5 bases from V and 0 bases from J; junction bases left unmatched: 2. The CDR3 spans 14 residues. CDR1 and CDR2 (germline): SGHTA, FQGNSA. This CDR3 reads CASSPGGSTDTQYF. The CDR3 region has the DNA TGTGCCAGCAGCCCCGGGGGGAGCACAGATACGCAGTATTTT.

The CDR3 protein is CASRDRRGPSGANVLTF. Written as DNA, the CDR3 is TGTGCCAGTAGGGACAGGAGGGGGCCCTCTGGGGCCAACGTCCTGACTTTC. This rearrangement joins TRBV19 to TRBJ2-6; perhaps TRBD1 as D (7 bases). CDR1 LNHDA and CDR2 SQIVND come from the germline V gene (reference sequence). V was trimmed by 6 bases and J by 0 bases, leaving 15 bases between them. The CDR3 has 17 amino acids.

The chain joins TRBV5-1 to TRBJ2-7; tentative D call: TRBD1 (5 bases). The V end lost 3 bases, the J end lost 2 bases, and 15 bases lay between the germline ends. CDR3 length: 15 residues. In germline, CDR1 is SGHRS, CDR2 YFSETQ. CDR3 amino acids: CASSYQGVRTYEQYF. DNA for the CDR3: TGCGCCAGCAGCTACCAGGGTGTGAGAACCTACGAGCAGTACTTC.

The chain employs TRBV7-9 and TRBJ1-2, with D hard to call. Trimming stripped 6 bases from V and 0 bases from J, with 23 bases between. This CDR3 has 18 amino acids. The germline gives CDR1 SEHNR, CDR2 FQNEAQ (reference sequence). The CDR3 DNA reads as TGTGCCAGCAGACAACTCGAGGGCACCACGGATTCTAACTATGGCTACACCTTC. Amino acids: CASRQLEGTTDSNYGYTF. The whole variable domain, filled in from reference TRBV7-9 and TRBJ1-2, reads DTGVSQNPRHKITKRGQNVTFRCDPISEHNRLYWYRQTLGQGPEFLTYFQNEAQLEKSRLLSDRFSAERPKGSFSTLEIQRTEQGDSAMYLCASRQLEGTTDSNYGYTFGSGTRLTVV.

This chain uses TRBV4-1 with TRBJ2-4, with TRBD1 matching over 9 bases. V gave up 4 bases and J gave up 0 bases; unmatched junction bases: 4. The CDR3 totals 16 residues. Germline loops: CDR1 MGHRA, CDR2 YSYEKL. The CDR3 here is CASSPQGAIAKNIQYF. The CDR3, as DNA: TGCGCCAGCAGCCCACAGGGGGCGATAGCCAAAAACATTCAGTACTTC.

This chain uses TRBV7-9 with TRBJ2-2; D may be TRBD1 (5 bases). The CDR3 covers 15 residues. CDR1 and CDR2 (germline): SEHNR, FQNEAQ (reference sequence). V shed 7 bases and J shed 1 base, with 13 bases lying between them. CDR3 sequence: CASTGRQKNTGELFF. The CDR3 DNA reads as TGTGCCAGCACCGGTAGACAGAAGAACACCGGGGAGCTGTTTTTT. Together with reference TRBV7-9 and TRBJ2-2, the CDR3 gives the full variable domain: DTGVSQNPRHKITKRGQNVTFRCDPISEHNRLYWYRQTLGQGPEFLTYFQNEAQLEKSRLLSDRFSAERPKGSFSTLEIQRTEQGDSAMYLCASTGRQKNTGELFFGEGSRLTVL.

The CDR3 here is CASSPFDSFNYGYTF. The CDR3 DNA follows: TGTGCCAGCTCACCTTTCGACAGCTTCAACTATGGCTACACCTTC. The V call is TRBV18, the J call TRBJ1-2; perhaps TRBD1 as D (5 bases). The V end was cut by 3 bases, the J end by 2 bases, with 13 bases between. Germline V gene data show CDR1 as KGHSH and CDR2 as LQKENI. The CDR3 is 15 amino acids.

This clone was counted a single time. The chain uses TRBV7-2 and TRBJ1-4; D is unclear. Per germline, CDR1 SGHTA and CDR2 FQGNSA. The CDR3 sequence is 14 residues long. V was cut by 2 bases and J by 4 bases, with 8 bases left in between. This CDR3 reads CASSLQADNEKLFF. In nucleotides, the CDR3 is TGTGCCAGCAGCTTACAGGCCGATAATGAAAAACTGTTTTTT. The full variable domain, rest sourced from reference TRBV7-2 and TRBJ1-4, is GAGVSQSPSNKVTEKGKDVELRCDPISGHTALYWYRQSLGQGLEFLIYFQGNSAPDKSGLPSDRFSAERTGGSVSTLTIQRTQQEDSAVYLCASSLQADNEKLFFGSGTQLSVL.

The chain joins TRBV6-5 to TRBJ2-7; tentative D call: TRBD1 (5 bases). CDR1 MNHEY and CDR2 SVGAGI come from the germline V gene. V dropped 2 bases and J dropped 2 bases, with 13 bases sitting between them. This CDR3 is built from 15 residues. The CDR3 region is CASSYLQTAAYEQYF. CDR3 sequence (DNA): TGTGCCAGCAGTTACCTCCAGACAGCTGCCTACGAGCAGTACTTC.

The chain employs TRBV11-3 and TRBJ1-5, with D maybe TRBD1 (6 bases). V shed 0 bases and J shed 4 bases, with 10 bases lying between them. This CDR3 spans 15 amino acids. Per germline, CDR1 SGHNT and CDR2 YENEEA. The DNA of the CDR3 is TGTGCCAGCAGCTTAGAGAGGACAGATAATCAGCCCCAGCATTTT. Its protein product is CASSLERTDNQPQHF.

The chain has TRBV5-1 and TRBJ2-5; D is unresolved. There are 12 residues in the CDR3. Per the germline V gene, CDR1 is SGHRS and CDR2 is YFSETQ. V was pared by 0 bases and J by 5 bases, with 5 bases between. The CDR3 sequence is CASSLVRETQYF. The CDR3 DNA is TGCGCCAGCAGCTTGGTTCGGGAGACCCAGTACTTC.

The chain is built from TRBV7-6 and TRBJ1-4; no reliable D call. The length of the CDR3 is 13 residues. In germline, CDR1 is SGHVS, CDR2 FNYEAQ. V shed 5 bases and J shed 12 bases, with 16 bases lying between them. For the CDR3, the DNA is TGTGCCAGCAGCCCCAACAGTGCAGGTGAACTGTTTTTT. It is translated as CASSPNSAGELFF.

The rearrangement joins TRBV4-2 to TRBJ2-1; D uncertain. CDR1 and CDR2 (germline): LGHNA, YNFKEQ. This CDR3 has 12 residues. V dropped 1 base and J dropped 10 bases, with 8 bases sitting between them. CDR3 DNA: TGTGCCAGCAGCCAAGTAAGCAGGGAGCAGTTCTTC. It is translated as CASSQVSREQFF.